The rows below give T cell receptor beta chains drawn from one sample of a study of blood T cells in healthy people across ages. TCRdb reprocessed the 5' RACE reads via MiXCR and lists one record per CDR3 protein. The table has more than 750,000 distinct CDR3 sequences, 25% to 30% seen once. These data were also filed under a second study, of T cells of mothers and their children.

The sequenced material came from blood. The receptors here all came from a woman in her thirties or forties in good health. CDR3s include the opening cysteine and the closing phenylalanine or tryptophan. The D gene is left open where the match is weak. Only part of the rows carry a size: once, few, many, or a class if the clone is expanded.

j_call | v_call | clone_size | d_call | cdr3_aa | cdr3_nt
TRBJ1-1 | TRBV18 | - | TRBD1 | CASSLVGQGLLLLNTEAFF | TGTGCCAGCTCACTCGTGGGACAGGGCCTTCTGCTTTTGAACACTGAAGCTTTCTTT
TRBJ1-1 | TRBV6-2/TRBV6-3 | - | - | CASGRKNTGAFF | TGTGCCAGCGGACGGAAGAACACTGGAGCTTTCTTT
TRBJ2-5 | TRBV5-1 | few | - | CASSFGHPETQYF | TGCGCCAGCAGCTTCGGCCACCCAGAGACCCAGTACTTC
TRBJ2-7 | TRBV4-1 | few | - | CTSSEGSGARYF | TGCACCAGCAGCGAAGGGTCGGGGGCAAGGTACTTC
TRBJ2-5 | TRBV12-3/TRBV12-4 | many | - | CASSLISARQETQYF | TGTGCCAGCAGTTTAATTTCTGCCCGACAAGAGACCCAGTACTTC
TRBJ2-4 | TRBV2 | - | - | CASRKDPGGNIQYF | TGTGCCAGCAGAAAGGACCCAGGAGGAAACATTCAGTACTTC
TRBJ1-1 | TRBV29-1 | many | TRBD1 | CSGSTGANTEAFF | TGCAGCGGTAGCACAGGGGCGAACACTGAAGCTTTCTTT
TRBJ2-1 | TRBV28 | - | - | CASSPSLGTGNEQFF | TGTGCCAGCAGTCCCAGCCTCGGGACTGGGAATGAGCAGTTCTTC
TRBJ2-1 | TRBV20-1 | - | TRBD2 | CSALPSGGANEQFF | TGCAGTGCCCTCCCTAGCGGGGGGGCCAATGAGCAGTTCTTC
TRBJ2-5 | TRBV5-6 | - | TRBD1 | CASSSGTARLYQETQYF | TGTGCCAGCAGCTCCGGGACAGCCCGATTGTACCAAGAGACCCAGTACTTC
TRBJ2-3 | TRBV11-2 | few | TRBD2 | CASSLEERGRYNTDTQYF | TGTGCCAGCAGCTTAGAGGAGCGGGGGCGGTATAACACAGATACGCAGTATTTT
TRBJ2-1 | TRBV19 | - | - | CASSIRQGNEQFF | TGTGCCAGTAGTATCCGGCAGGGGAATGAGCAGTTCTTC
TRBJ1-1 | TRBV2 | - | - | CASSAEQSNTEAFF | TGTGCCAGCAGTGCGGAGCAAAGTAACACTGAAGCTTTCTTT
TRBJ2-7 | TRBV28 | many | TRBD1 | CASSPEGQATYEQYF | TGTGCCAGCAGTCCAGAGGGACAGGCGACCTACGAGCAGTACTTC
TRBJ2-2 | TRBV6-1 | once | - | CACTGDRNTGELFF | TGTGCCTGCACGGGTGACAGGAACACCGGGGAGCTGTTTTTT
TRBJ2-3 | TRBV20-1 | - | TRBD2 | CSAPVWLAGGPGDTQYF | TGCAGTGCCCCCGTATGGCTAGCGGGGGGCCCGGGAGATACGCAGTATTTT
TRBJ1-2 | TRBV24-1 | few | - | CATSDVTGGYTF | TGTGCCACCAGTGACGTGACAGGCGGCTACACCTTC